Included here is one T cell receptor (beta chain) sequence, with context. The data are from a study of blood T cell repertoires in COVID-19. About the research overall: Samples representing acute and convalescent COVID-19 were sourced from the United States, Italy and Spain. Nucleic acid was either cDNA or gDNA, and it came from T cells, B-cell-depleted T cells, or PBMCs.

The trim removed 7 bases at V and 3 bases at J, leaving 18 bases unmatched. The CDR3 runs to 17 residues. Germline loops: CDR1 SQVTM, CDR2 ANQGSEA. As originally analysed: By means of reference gene primer amplification, nucleated cell counts were estimated. Sequencing used immunoSEQ multiplex PCR; TCRdb keeps in-frame clones, though not all of them. V and J calls and clone size follow that table, whereas D and trimming were derived from the DNA. In the table there are around 160,000 clones, about 86% of which are singletons. The chain recombines TRBV29-1 with TRBJ2-3; 8 bases map to TRBD2. Sequencing input: peripheral blood. This clonotype originated in a man between 60 and 70 years old with acute or convalescent COVID-19. The CDR3 DNA sequence: TGCAGCGCCGCCTTAGGAGGTCTAGCGGGCGGAACAGATACGCAGTATTTT. This translates into CSAALGGLAGGTDTQYF.